This TCR beta chain was captured by sequencing in a study of response to subunit inactivated influenza vaccine. General study points: That few new T cells are recruited by each seasonal influenza vaccination was the authors' suggestion.

This clonotype was counted a few times. Its matching antigen is unknown. This CDR3 is 13 amino acids long. The germline gives CDR1 LGHDT, CDR2 YNNKEL (reference sequence). Deletions cut 2 bases from V and 2 bases from J, with 6 bases between. TCRdb reprocessed the RT-PCR reads with MiXCR, giving one entry per CDR3 protein. The top ten clones hold approximately 10% of a sample with hundreds of thousands of distinct CDR3 sequences, around 11% of them seen once. This sample also belongs to another study, concerning T cells expressing NK-cell markers. According to that study: The cDNA for TCR beta came from 5'RACE template switching with UMIs.

The genes are TRBV3-1 and TRBJ2-5; TRBD1 is a possible D gene (5 bases). The sample in question was PBMCs from blood, obtained on the day of vaccination. The clonotype was recovered from a man between 45 and 60 years old who received an inactivated influenza vaccine. Here the CDR3 reads CASSQRQQETQYF. For the CDR3, the DNA is TGTGCCAGCAGCCAAAGACAGCAAGAGACCCAGTACTTC.